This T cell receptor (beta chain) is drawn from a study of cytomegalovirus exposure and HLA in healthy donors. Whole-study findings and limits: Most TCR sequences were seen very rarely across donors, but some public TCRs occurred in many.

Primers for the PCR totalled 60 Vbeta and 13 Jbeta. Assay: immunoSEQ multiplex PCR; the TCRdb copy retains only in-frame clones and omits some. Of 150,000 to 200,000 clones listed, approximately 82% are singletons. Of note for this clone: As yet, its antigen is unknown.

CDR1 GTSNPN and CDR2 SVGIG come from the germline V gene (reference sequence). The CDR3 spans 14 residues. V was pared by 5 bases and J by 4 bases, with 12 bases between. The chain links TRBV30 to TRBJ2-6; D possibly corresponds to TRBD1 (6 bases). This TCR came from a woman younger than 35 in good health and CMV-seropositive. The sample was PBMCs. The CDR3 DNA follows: TGTGCCTGGGTCACAGGGAAAGGGGCCAACGTCCTGACTTTC. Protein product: CAWVTGKGANVLTF.